This TCR beta chain was identified in a study of Graves' ophthalmopathy and Graves' hyperthyroidism. The sequenced template was RNA, covering the TCR beta CDR3 region. The first round was an RT-PCR with HTBI primers, and the second round was a multiplex PCR. TCRdb itself ran the multiplex PCR reads through MiXCR, one entry per CDR3 protein. The data show 500,000 to 600,000 distinct CDR3 sequences, roughly 40% seen once. The table lists this clonotype with a few counts. This CDR3 is built from 15 residues. The germline V gene has CDR1 SGHTS and CDR2 YDEGEE. The germline V and J ends were trimmed by 0 bases and 6 bases, with 12 bases remaining between them.

This clonotype originated in an adult man with Graves' hyperthyroidism. This chain links TRBV5-8 with TRBJ2-2; TRBD1 is a possible D gene (5 bases). The sample was peripheral blood or thyroid tissue (not recorded which). The CDR3, as DNA: TGTGCCAGCAGCTTGGAAGGGGTGGGGCCCGGGGAGCTGTTTTTT. Translated, it gives CASSLEGVGPGELFF.